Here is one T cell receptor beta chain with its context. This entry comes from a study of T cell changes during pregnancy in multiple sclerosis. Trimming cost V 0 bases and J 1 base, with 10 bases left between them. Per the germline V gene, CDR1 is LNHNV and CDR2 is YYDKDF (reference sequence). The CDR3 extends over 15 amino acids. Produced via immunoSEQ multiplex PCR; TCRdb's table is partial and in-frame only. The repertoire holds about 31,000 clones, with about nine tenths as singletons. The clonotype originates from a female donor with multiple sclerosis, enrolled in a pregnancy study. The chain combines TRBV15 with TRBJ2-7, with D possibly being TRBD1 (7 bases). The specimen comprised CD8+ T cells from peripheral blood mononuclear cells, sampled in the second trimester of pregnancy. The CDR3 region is CATSREAGGSYEQYF. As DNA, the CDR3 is TGTGCCACCAGCAGAGAGGCAGGGGGGTCCTACGAGCAGTACTTC.